What follows are 8 T cell receptor beta chains derived from one specimen sequenced in a study of cytomegalovirus exposure and HLA in healthy donors. In the PCR, 60 Vbeta and 13 Jbeta primers were used. The assay was immunoSEQ multiplex PCR, and TCRdb's table has in-frame clones only and misses some. This sample has roughly 160,000 clones, with around four fifths found just once. Input material: PBMCs. These receptors were taken from a woman between 50 and 59 years old in good health and CMV-seronegative.

The chain recombines TRBV5-1 with TRBJ2-1; possible D gene TRBD2, 6 bases. Trimming cost V 0 bases and J 3 bases, with 13 bases left between them. The germline CDR1 and CDR2 sequences are SGHRS and YFSETQ. CDR3 length: 16 residues. CDR3 bases: TGCGCCAGCAGCTTGGCAACTAGCAGCTTCTACAATGAGCAGTTCTTC. Translating gives CASSLATSSFYNEQFF. Variable domain in full (rest from reference TRBV5-1 and TRBJ2-1): KAGVTQTPRYLIKTRGQQVTLSCSPISGHRSVSWYQQTPGQGLQFLFEYFSETQRNKGNFPGRFSGRQFSNSRSEMNVSTLELGDSALYLCASSLATSSFYNEQFFGPGTRLTVL.

The chain links TRBV28 to TRBJ1-1; D unclear. The germline V gene encodes CDR1 MDHEN and CDR2 SYDVKM. This CDR3 is built from 12 residues. V gave up 7 bases and J gave up 4 bases, with 10 bases separating them. The CDR3 sequence: CASTLRATEAFF. The CDR3 DNA reads TGTGCCAGCACGCTGAGGGCCACTGAAGCTTTCTTT.

The chain carries TRBV5-5 and TRBJ1-1; tentatively, D is TRBD1 (5 bases). V shed 2 bases and J shed 0 bases, with 8 bases lying between them. The CDR3 is 14 residues long. Germline CDR1 SGHKS, CDR2 YYEKEE (reference sequence). The CDR3 loop reads CASSFRVVNTEAFF. The CDR3 region has the DNA TGTGCCAGCAGCTTCAGGGTGGTGAACACTGAAGCTTTCTTT.

The V gene is TRBV28, the J gene TRBJ1-1; weak D call: TRBD1 (6 bases). CDR3 length: 16 residues. Trimming took off 6 bases at V and 0 bases at J, with 17 bases between the two ends. Germline CDR1 reads MDHEN; CDR2 reads SYDVKM. This CDR3 is CASSQRGLAMNTEAFF. For the CDR3, the DNA is TGTGCCAGCAGCCAAAGGGGGTTGGCGATGAACACTGAAGCTTTCTTT.

This clone was detected once. The chain joins TRBV11-3 to TRBJ2-3; TRBD2 might be the D (7 bases). The CDR3 is made up of 16 amino acids. The V gene lost 5 bases and the J gene lost 4 bases, with 19 bases spanning the gap. The germline V gene has CDR1 SGHNT and CDR2 YENEEA. The CDR3 sequence is CASSPGPGGQSDTQYF. For the CDR3, the DNA is TGTGCCAGCAGCCCAGGGCCCGGGGGGCAGTCAGATACGCAGTATTTT.

This clone was recorded once. The chain joins TRBV19 to TRBJ2-7; 9 bases agree with TRBD1. The CDR3 sequence is 14 residues long. After removal of 9 bases from V and 5 bases from J, the junction contained 11 bases not matched to a gene. Germline V gene lookup returns CDR1 LNHDA and CDR2 SQIVND (reference sequence). In DNA, the CDR3 is TGTGCCAGCAAGGGCCGGGACAGGGCCCACGAGCAGTACTTC. Translation gives CASKGRDRAHEQYF.

This chain joins TRBV2 and TRBJ2-7, with D tentatively TRBD1 (5 bases). The CDR3 contains 15 residues. Germline V CDR1 and CDR2: SNHLY, FYNNEI. V was trimmed by 6 bases and J by 9 bases, leaving 24 bases between them. CDR3 DNA: TGTGCCAGCAGGGAACGACAGTTAATCATTTCAACGCAGTACTTC. It encodes CASRERQLIISTQYF.

This clone has more than one count but fewer than ten. The rearrangement joins TRBV27 to TRBJ1-6; D may be TRBD1 (6 bases). Trimming took off 6 bases at V and 2 bases at J, with 14 bases between the two ends. Germline V gives CDR1 MNHEY, CDR2 SMNVEV (reference sequence). The CDR3 has 16 residues. Here the CDR3 DNA reads TGTGCCAGCAGACGGACAGAAGCGGCCTATAATTCACCCCTCCACTTT. Protein: CASRRTEAAYNSPLHF.